This T cell receptor beta chain stems from a study of PD-L1 blockade in urothelial cancer. Unmatched junction bases numbered 4, after V lost 5 bases and J lost 0 bases. From germline, CDR1 is KGHSH and CDR2 LQKENI. The CDR3 loop spans 14 amino acids. In each PCR, synthetic TCR analog templates were spiked in. Libraries were prepared by immunoSEQ multiplex PCR; TCRdb keeps only in-frame clonotypes and omits some of them. The sample lists more than 75,000 clones, 90% occurring once. The clonotype originates from a man in his 60s with urothelial cancer. The sequenced sample was PBMCs, obtained around atezolizumab (anti-PD-L1) treatment. V usage is TRBV18 and J usage is TRBJ2-7; TRBD2 agrees at 7 bases. The CDR3 DNA is TGTGCCAGCTCAACCGGACTAGTCTCCTACGAGCAGTACTTC. Encoded protein: CASSTGLVSYEQYF. The whole variable domain, remainder taken from reference TRBV18 and TRBJ2-7, is NAGVMQNPRHLVRRRGQEARLRCSPMKGHSHVYWYRQLPEEGLKFMVYLQKENIIDESGMPKERFSAEFPKEGPSILRIQQVVRGDSAAYFCASSTGLVSYEQYFGPGTRLTVT.